Presented here are 28 T cell receptor beta chains from one specimen sequenced in a study of glioma-infiltrating T cells. Using RNA template, CDR3s of TCR alpha and beta were amplified with iRepertoire arm-PCR. TCRdb reanalysed the multiplex PCR reads using MiXCR and keeps one entry per CDR3 protein. The repertoire holds 400,000 or so distinct CDR3 sequences, with 35% to 45% as singletons. The specimen sequenced was glioma tissue, nonneoplastic brain tissue, or PBMCs (not recorded which). These TCRs come from a human donor with low-grade glioma or glioblastoma, undergoing nonglioma brain surgery, or in good health (not recorded which).

This clonotype was seen at least ten times. The CDR3: CASSYSMGLITYEQYF. CDR3 bases: TGTGCCAGCAGTTATAGTATGGGACTCATCACCTACGAGCAGTACTTC. The chain links TRBV6-2 or TRBV6-3 to TRBJ2-7; tentative D call: TRBD2 (6 bases). The CDR3 covers 16 residues. The V gene lost 3 bases and the J gene lost 2 bases, with 17 bases spanning the gap. Germline V gives CDR1 MNHEY, CDR2 SVGEGT.

This clonotype was counted at least ten times. The CDR3 here is CSASGSYEQYF. The CDR3 region has the DNA TGCAGTGCTAGCGGGAGCTACGAGCAGTACTTC. The chain couples TRBV20-1 to TRBJ2-7; TRBD2 is a possible D gene (6 bases). This CDR3 contains 11 residues. V was pared by 3 bases and J by 3 bases, with 6 bases between. The germline CDR1 and CDR2 sequences are DFQATT and SNEGSKA (reference sequence).

This chain joins TRBV6-7 and TRBJ2-7, with TRBD2 identical over 10 bases. TRBV6-7 is treated as an ORF (open reading frame) with a function not yet certain. With 11 bases clipped from V and 3 bases from J, the junction kept 4 bases outside the gene matches. The CDR3 is 12 residues long. The CDR3 is CAGTSGNYEQYF. The CDR3 DNA is TGTGCCGGTACTAGCGGGAACTACGAGCAGTACTTC.

V usage is TRBV20-1 and J usage is TRBJ2-7; TRBD2 matches 7 bases. CDR1 is DFQATT and CDR2 is SNEGSKA in the germline V gene (reference sequence). V shed 2 bases, J shed 2 bases, and the junction held 6 bases outside the gene matches. This CDR3 region has 14 residues. CDR3 residues: CSARKAGQTYEQYF. The CDR3 region has the DNA TGCAGTGCTAGAAAAGCGGGGCAAACCTACGAGCAGTACTTC.

V and J are TRBV10-2 and TRBJ1-5, with TRBD1 as a possible D gene (6 bases). The CDR3 covers 15 residues. V lost 6 bases, J lost 1 base, and 13 bases lay in between. In germline, CDR1 is WSHSY, CDR2 SAAADI. The CDR3 region is CASRDQGTSNQPQHF. As DNA, the CDR3 is TGCGCCAGCAGAGACCAGGGGACCAGCAATCAGCCCCAGCATTTT.

This clonotype was counted ten times or more. CDR3 bases: TGCGCCAGCAGCCAAGGACTACACCCCTACGAGCAGTACTTC. Translating it yields CASSQGLHPYEQYF. The chain has TRBV4-1 and TRBJ2-7, with D possibly being TRBD2 (5 bases). The CDR3 runs 14 residues. The germline gives CDR1 MGHRA, CDR2 YSYEKL. V was shortened by 1 base and J by 2 bases, with 9 bases between the two germline ends.

This clonotype was detected only a few times. The CDR3 DNA reads as TGTGCCAGCAGCTTAGGACTAGCGGGAGTGGATAACTACAATGAGCAGTTCTTC. It translates to CASSLGLAGVDNYNEQFF. The rearrangement joins TRBV7-9 to TRBJ2-1; 12 nucleotides agree with TRBD2. From germline, CDR1 is SEHNR and CDR2 FQNEAQ (reference sequence). V trimming: 1 base; J trimming: 3 bases; junction bases outside the gene matches: 7. CDR3 length: 18 residues.

The table lists this clonotype with many counts. This chain connects TRBV6-1 to TRBJ2-1; D may be TRBD2 (6 bases). This CDR3 region has 13 residues. CDR1 and CDR2 (germline): MNHNS, SASEGT. V lost 5 bases and J lost 2, with 7 bases in between. Here the CDR3 DNA reads TGTGCCAGCAGTTTAGCGGCCTACAATGAGCAGTTCTTC. Protein product: CASSLAAYNEQFF.

For this clonotype: This may be a read error: a much more frequent sequence differs by one nucleotide. The rearrangement links TRBV6-2 or TRBV6-3 to TRBJ2-2; D is possibly TRBD2 (5 bases). CDR1 MNHEY and CDR2 SVGEGT come from the germline V gene. The CDR3 consists of 13 residues. The CDR3 loop is CASRLATTGELLF. The CDR3 region has the DNA TGTGCCAGCAGATTAGCCACCACCGGGGAGCTGCTTTTT.

On this clonotype: Since a much larger clone is just one base distant, this may be a read error. CDR3 protein: CASNCGEATEAFF. The CDR3, as DNA: TGTGCCAGCAATTGCGGGGAGGCCACTGAAGCTTTCTTT. The chain joins TRBV6-6 to TRBJ1-1; D unresolved. The CDR3 contains 13 residues. V was pared by 7 bases and J by 4 bases, with 13 bases between. CDR1 MNHNY and CDR2 SVGAGI come from the germline V gene (reference sequence).

The genes are TRBV18 and TRBJ2-1; TRBD1 aligns across 9 bases. After removal of 1 base from V and 14 bases from J, the junction contained 6 bases not matched to a gene. The CDR3 has 13 amino acids. In germline, CDR1 is KGHSH, CDR2 LQKENI. The CDR3 region is CASSPQDRGVKFF. In nucleotides, the CDR3 is TGTGCCAGCTCACCACAGGACAGGGGTGTGAAGTTCTTC. The variable domain in full, completed from reference TRBV18 and TRBJ2-1, reads NAGVMQNPRHLVRRRGQEARLRCSPMKGHSHVYWYRQLPEEGLKFMVYLQKENIIDESGMPKERFSAEFPKEGPSILRIQQVVRGDSAAYFCASSPQDRGVKFFGPGTRLTVL.

The chain couples TRBV28 to TRBJ2-3; weak D call: TRBD1 (6 bases). The germline CDR1 and CDR2 sequences are MDHEN and SYDVKM. V was trimmed by 7 bases and J by 1 base, leaving 15 bases between them. The CDR3 runs to 15 residues. As DNA, the CDR3 is TGTGCCAGCACCAGGGGTTGTTATGGCACAGATACGCAGTATTTT. It specifies CASTRGCYGTDTQYF.

Details on this clonotype: Possible read error: a much larger clone is one base away. The chain is built from TRBV6-1 and TRBJ2-7, with TRBD1 matching over 7 bases. The germline V gene has CDR1 MNHNS and CDR2 SASEGT. The CDR3 sequence is 14 residues long. The CDR3, as DNA: TGTGCCAGCAGTATCTCGGGACAGACCTACGAGCAGCACTTC. This codes for CASSISGQTYEQHF.

The V call is TRBV7-2, the J call TRBJ1-1; D is ambiguous. Deletions cut 4 bases from V and 8 bases from J, with 20 bases between. This CDR3 region has 15 residues. Germline loops: CDR1 SGHTA, CDR2 FQGNSA. The CDR3 nucleotides read TGTGCCAGCAGCTCCCTTGCCTCAGTGTTGAGGGAAGCTTTCTTT. Translated, it gives CASSSLASVLREAFF.

The J gene is TRBJ2-7, the V gene TRBV10-3; no clear D. V was trimmed by 1 base and J by 6 bases, leaving 7 bases between them. The CDR3 extends over 12 amino acids. The germline CDR1 and CDR2 sequences are ENHRY and SYGVKD. The CDR3 region is CAISEYRAEQYF. The CDR3 nucleotides read TGTGCCATCAGTGAGTACAGAGCCGAGCAGTACTTC.

This clonotype was counted at least ten times. This chain links TRBV27 with TRBJ1-2; TRBD1 matches at 9 bases. V dropped 5 bases and J dropped 6; count of bases not matched to a gene: 10. Germline V gives CDR1 MNHEY, CDR2 SMNVEV (reference sequence). CDR3 length equals 15 residues. The CDR3: CASSPITDRGHGYTF. DNA for the CDR3: TGTGCCAGCAGTCCTATAACGGACAGGGGACATGGCTACACCTTC.

Notes on this clonotype: A much larger clone sits a single nucleotide away, making a read error possible. This rearrangement joins TRBV27 to TRBJ1-5, with TRBD1 matching over 7 bases. The CDR3 covers 15 residues. Germline CDR1 is MNHEY and CDR2 is SMNVEV (reference sequence). The CDR3 DNA is TGTGCCAGCAGTTCCGGGACAGTAAGCAATCAGCTCCAGCATTTT. Its protein is CASSSGTVSNQLQHF.

The chain uses TRBV4-2 and TRBJ2-3, with D possibly matching TRBD2 (6 bases). V gave up 6 bases and J gave up 0 bases, with 13 bases separating them. The CDR3 totals 15 residues. Germline V gene data show CDR1 as LGHNA and CDR2 as YNFKEQ. The CDR3 nucleotides read TGTGCCAGCAGGATTAGTAGCGGCAGCACAGATACGCAGTATTTT. Translated, it gives CASRISSGSTDTQYF.

This clonotype was counted only a few times. The chain uses TRBV19 and TRBJ1-1; no reliable D call. V was pared by 5 bases and J by 1 base, with 8 bases between. This CDR3 spans 13 amino acids. Looked up from germline, CDR1 is LNHDA and CDR2 is SQIVND (reference sequence). The CDR3 spells CASSEQRNTEAFF. The CDR3 DNA follows: TGTGCCAGTAGTGAACAGAGGAACACTGAAGCTTTCTTT.

This clonotype has a count of ten or more. The J gene is TRBJ2-5, the V gene TRBV20-1; D uncertain. Germline V lookup: CDR1 DFQATT, CDR2 SNEGSKA (reference sequence). V was clipped by 0 bases and J by 9 bases, with 17 bases between them. The CDR3 consists of 14 residues. The CDR3 protein is CSARDGLGHLAQYF. The CDR3, as DNA: TGCAGTGCTAGAGATGGGCTAGGCCACTTGGCCCAGTACTTC.

This clonotype was seen repeatedly, ten times or more. The CDR3 coding sequence is TGTGCCAGCAGTGTTGGAGGCAAAGAGACCCAGTACTTC. This encodes CASSVGGKETQYF. This chain connects TRBV27 to TRBJ2-5; weak D call: TRBD2 (5 bases). Germline V gives CDR1 MNHEY, CDR2 SMNVEV (reference sequence). This CDR3 spans 13 amino acids. Between the trimmed V and J ends, which lost 5 bases and 3 bases, there was a span of 10 bases.

This clonotype was seen only a few times. V is TRBV11-1 and J is TRBJ2-2; 8 nucleotides line up with TRBD2. V shed 6 bases, J shed 7 bases, and the junction held 10 bases outside the gene matches. The germline gives CDR1 SGHAT, CDR2 FQDESV (reference sequence). This CDR3 is 15 amino acids long. CDR3 amino acids: CASRPNPTSVGELFF. The CDR3, as DNA: TGTGCCAGCAGACCAAACCCGACTAGCGTCGGGGAGCTGTTTTTT.

The chain recombines TRBV6-4 with TRBJ1-2, with 9 bases identical to TRBD1. CDR3 size: 10 residues. Unmatched junction bases numbered 3, after V lost 5 bases and J lost 14 bases. The germline V gene encodes CDR1 MRHNA and CDR2 SNTAGT. In DNA, the CDR3 is TGTGCCAGCAGTTACAGGGGGCAAACCTTC. It is translated as CASSYRGQTF.

For this clonotype: This clone may be a read error of a much larger clone one base away. V and J are TRBV20-1 and TRBJ2-3, with a tentative D call TRBD2 (5 bases). V dropped 6 bases and J dropped 1 base, with 14 bases sitting between them. CDR3 length equals 14 residues. Germline values: CDR1 DFQATT, CDR2 SNEGSKA (reference sequence). CDR3 loop: CSALLGACTDTQYF. The CDR3 coding sequence is TGCAGTGCCCTGCTGGGAGCCTGCACAGATACGCAGTATTTT.

As regards this clonotype: Being one base from a much bigger clone, this may be a read error. The chain links TRBV7-2 to TRBJ1-1, with D maybe TRBD1 (6 bases). The CDR3 is 14 amino acids. Per germline, CDR1 SGHTA and CDR2 FQGNSA. The CDR3 bases are TGTGCCAGCAGAGGGGGGGCGTGGAGCACTGAAGCTCTCTTT. Translation gives CASRGGAWSTEALF.

As to this clonotype: A much larger clone differs from this one at a single base, so this may be a read error. Here the CDR3 omits its conserved ending phenylalanine or tryptophan, so a read error is the likely source. This rearrangement joins TRBV6-1 to TRBJ2-7; D not resolved. V lost 5 bases to trimming and J lost 2 bases, with 13 bases between them. Per the germline V gene, CDR1 is MNHNS and CDR2 is SASEGT. The CDR3 is 14 amino acids. The CDR3 spells CASSLGGGAYEQYS. The CDR3 region has the DNA TGTGCCAGCAGTTTGGGCGGCGGAGCCTACGAGCAGTACTCC.

On this clonotype: A read error may be the cause here, since a much bigger clone is one base away. This rearrangement joins TRBV20-1 to TRBJ2-3; a possible D gene is TRBD2 (7 bases). The CDR3 covers 13 residues. Germline CDR1 and CDR2: DFQATT and SNEGSKA (reference sequence). In DNA, the CDR3 is TGCAGGGGGGGGCACGAAAGCACAGATACGCCGTATTTT. Translated: CRGGHESTDTPYF.

This clonotype was counted many times. The chain links TRBV6-6 to TRBJ1-2; D is ambiguous. V was shortened by 2 bases and J by 3 bases, with 7 bases between the two germline ends. Looked up from germline, CDR1 is MNHNY and CDR2 is SVGAGI (reference sequence). The CDR3 loop spans 13 amino acids. The CDR3 DNA reads TGTGCCAGCAGTTACGATGGCTACTATGGCTACACCTTC. Translated: CASSYDGYYGYTF.